This T cell receptor (beta chain) was observed in a study of blood T cell repertoires in COVID-19. Study summary: Acute and convalescent COVID-19 specimens originated in the United States, Italy and Spain. T cells, B-cell-depleted T cells, or PBMCs provided the cDNA or gDNA that served as material.

Germline V gene sequence: CDR1 SGHKS, CDR2 YYEKEE (reference sequence). The CDR3 is made up of 14 amino acids. V lost 5 bases and J lost 0, with 11 bases in between. Original methodology: Estimation of nucleated cell counts was performed using reference gene primer amplification. Sequencing used immunoSEQ multiplex PCR; TCRdb keeps in-frame clones, though not all of them. Clonal size and the V and J genes are those of that table, whereas D and trimming came from the DNA. The sample has approximately 140,000 clones; 81% are singletons. The sequenced sample was peripheral blood. The sequence came from a human donor with acute or convalescent COVID-19. The donor label of this sample is uncertain. The rearrangement links TRBV5-5 to TRBJ1-1; D remains ambiguous. The CDR3 nucleotides are TGTGCCAGCAGGCGGACCGGGGTGAACACTGAAGCTTTCTTT. It yields the protein CASRRTGVNTEAFF.